Listed below are T cell receptor beta chains from one sample, sequenced in a study of CD8+ T cells in alopecia areata. Here immunoSEQ multiplex PCR was the method, and the copy in TCRdb shows in-frame clones only, minus some. The repertoire holds 30,000 to 40,000 clones, more than 60% seen once, with around 19% in the top ten. The sample comprised NKG2D-low CD8+ T cells sorted from blood. These receptors were taken from a human donor with alopecia areata. Both conserved end residues are part of each CDR3. The order of the fields is V gene, J gene, D gene, CDR3 protein. The D gene is left open where the match is weak.

>TRBV29-1|TRBJ2-7|NA
CSVGNSGEQYF
>TRBV27|TRBJ1-6|TRBD1
CASTTGGLAPLHF
>TRBV28|TRBJ2-3|TRBD1
CASNPARDRAHTQYF
>TRBV19|TRBJ2-7|TRBD2
CASSGRTSGSNEQYF
>TRBV28|TRBJ2-5|TRBD1
CASSLGQGGQETQYF
>TRBV28|TRBJ2-7|NA
CASSYPGSYEQYF
>TRBV7-9|TRBJ1-2|NA
CASSLAGGYGYTF
>TRBV27|TRBJ2-7|TRBD1
CASSLRQGYEQYF
>TRBV5-6|TRBJ2-7|NA
CASSLGPQTYEQYF
>TRBV7-2|TRBJ2-5|NA
CASSLGPAGRETQYF
>TRBV4-1|TRBJ2-1|TRBD2
CASSHGLAGGDEQFF
>TRBV29-1|TRBJ2-5|NA
CSVVGETQYF
>TRBV29-1|TRBJ2-1|NA
CSPSQGQFF
>TRBV27|TRBJ2-5|NA
CASRYTGNTQETQYF
>TRBV29-1|TRBJ2-5|TRBD1
CSVGTGVGQETQYF
>TRBV29-1|TRBJ2-7|NA
CSVDSGAHYEQYF
>TRBV4-2|TRBJ2-3|NA
CASSHLGHTADTDTQYF
>TRBV4-2|TRBJ2-1|NA
CASSQEGEGSYNEQFF
>TRBV7-9|TRBJ2-2|NA
CASSGALNTGELFF
>TRBV27|TRBJ2-5|TRBD2
CASSLGLPQETQYF
>TRBV29-1|TRBJ2-1|NA
CSVEGGQGLLDEQFF
>TRBV7-9|TRBJ1-2|NA
CASSAMGPNYGYTF
>TRBV29-1|TRBJ2-7|NA
CSVEAGLTSGEQYF
>TRBV29-1|TRBJ1-2|NA
CSVESFRGSGYTF
>TRBV29-1|TRBJ2-2|TRBD2
CSAERGGVGELFF
>TRBV4-1|TRBJ2-7|NA
CASSQVQIRDSSYEQYF
>TRBV15|TRBJ2-3|NA
CATAYGTDTQYF
>TRBV5-1|TRBJ2-2|TRBD2
CASRGLAGDTGELFF
>TRBV7-2|TRBJ2-5|NA
CASSLIVRAQETQYF